These T cell receptor beta chains were read from a single sample in a study of CD8 T cells in Susac syndrome. MiXCR, applied by TCRdb to the immunoSEQ multiplex PCR reads, yields one record per CDR3 protein. Here the sample spans roughly 120,000 distinct CDR3 sequences, 94% being singletons. Material for sequencing was CD4+ T cells from PBMCs. The source of these receptors is a human donor with multiple sclerosis. Both conserved end residues are part of each CDR3. D genes are given only for firm matches. Expanded clones get a size class; other rows say once, few or many, or leave the size out.

CDR3 DNA	CDR3 protein	V gene	J gene	D gene	clone size
TGTGCCGAAGGCGGGAGGCATAGCACAGATACGCAGTATTTT	CAEGGRHSTDTQYF	TRBV2	TRBJ2-3	TRBD2	NA
TGCGCCAGCAGCTTGCCTTCGAGGAAATCAGCCTACGAGCAGTACTTC	CASSLPSRKSAYEQYF	TRBV5-1	TRBJ2-7	NA	NA
TGTGCCAGCAGCTTTACTAGCATTTCGTACGAGCAGTACTTC	CASSFTSISYEQYF	TRBV7-9	TRBJ2-7	NA	once
TGTGCCAGCAGGACGCCCGGCAACTCCTACGAGCAGTACTTC	CASRTPGNSYEQYF	TRBV6-5	TRBJ2-7	NA	NA
TGTGCCAGCAGCCCGGAAGAGAATCAGCCCCAGCATTTT	CASSPEENQPQHF	TRBV3-1	TRBJ1-5	NA	NA
TGCAGTGCTAGGGGGCGGGAGGGCCTCAATGAGCAGTTCTTC	CSARGREGLNEQFF	TRBV20-1	TRBJ2-1	TRBD2	NA
TGCGCCAGCAGCTCGCTTTCCAGGGGGAAGGGCACCGGGGAGCTGTTTTTT	CASSSLSRGKGTGELFF	TRBV5-1	TRBJ2-2	TRBD1	NA
TGCAGCGCTGTAGGAGCGGGGGTATCAGAGACCCAGTACTTC	CSAVGAGVSETQYF	TRBV29-1	TRBJ2-5	TRBD2	NA
TGTGCCAGCAGGCCCGGGACTAGTGTGTCCTACGAGCAGTACTTC	CASRPGTSVSYEQYF	TRBV5-4	TRBJ2-7	TRBD2	NA
TGTGCCAGCAGTTCCCCGACAGGTGGGATCTATGGCTACACCTTC	CASSSPTGGIYGYTF	TRBV12-3/TRBV12-4	TRBJ1-2	NA	few
TGTGCTAGCAGCTTACAGGAAGATTCACCCCTCCACTTT	CASSLQEDSPLHF	TRBV7-7	TRBJ1-6	NA	NA
TGTGCCAGCAGTTGGATGATGAAGGAGCAAGAGACCCAGTACTTC	CASSWMMKEQETQYF	TRBV6-9	TRBJ2-5	NA	NA
TGTGCCAGCAGTCTAGGCCGGGGTCTTATGAACACTGAAGCTTTCTTT	CASSLGRGLMNTEAFF	TRBV6-2/TRBV6-3	TRBJ1-1	NA	NA
TGTGCCAGCAGTTCTTCAACAGGGGCCCCTTCCTACAATGAGCAGTTCTTC	CASSSSTGAPSYNEQFF	TRBV27	TRBJ2-1	TRBD1	NA
TGTGCCAGCAGCTGGGGACGGAACACTGAAGCTTTCTTT	CASSWGRNTEAFF	TRBV5-6	TRBJ1-1	NA	NA
TGTGCCTGGACATCTAGGGCATCTAGCACAGATACGCAGTATTTT	CAWTSRASSTDTQYF	TRBV30	TRBJ2-3	NA	NA
TGTGCCAGCAGCTTAGCCGGGACAGGTTACGAGCAGTACTTC	CASSLAGTGYEQYF	TRBV7-2	TRBJ2-7	TRBD1	NA
TGTGCCAGCAAGAGGACAGAGACTTACGAGCAGTACTTC	CASKRTETYEQYF	TRBV25-1	TRBJ2-7	NA	NA
TGTGCTAGTGGTTACGGACAGGGAGCGAACACCGGGGAGCTGTTTTTT	CASGYGQGANTGELFF	TRBV12-5	TRBJ2-2	TRBD1	NA
TGTGCCAGTAGTACAAGGGGACAGGGGAATTCACCCCTCCACTTT	CASSTRGQGNSPLHF	TRBV19	TRBJ1-6	TRBD1	once
TGTGCCAGCAGCCTACTAGGTAGCGGGTTTGAGCAGTTCTTC	CASSLLGSGFEQFF	TRBV6-1	TRBJ2-1	TRBD2	NA
TGTGCCAGCAGCGAGGGGACAGGGGGCGTCTATGGCTACACCTTC	CASSEGTGGVYGYTF	TRBV9	TRBJ1-2	TRBD1	once
TGTGCCAGCAGCAGAAGGGGCCCTAATGAAAAACTGTTTTTT	CASSRRGPNEKLFF	TRBV5-6	TRBJ1-4	NA	NA
TGTGCCACCAGAACAGGGGAAGAGACCCAGTACTTC	CATRTGEETQYF	TRBV24-1	TRBJ2-5	TRBD1	NA
TGTGCCAGCTCACCAAACGGACAAGAGACCCAGTACTTC	CASSPNGQETQYF	TRBV18	TRBJ2-5	NA	once
TGCGCCAGCAGCTTGGCCGAGGGGCAGGGAAACGAGCAGTACTTC	CASSLAEGQGNEQYF	TRBV5-1	TRBJ2-7	NA	NA
TGTGCCAGCAGTGGGTGGGGAGTCGACACTGAAGCTTTCTTT	CASSGWGVDTEAFF	TRBV2	TRBJ1-1	NA	NA
TGTGCCAGCAGCCAAGATCCGTCAGCCGAGACCCAGTACTTC	CASSQDPSAETQYF	TRBV4-2	TRBJ2-5	NA	once
TGCAGCGTTGAAAGTGGGACAGGGTTCGGCTACACCTTC	CSVESGTGFGYTF	TRBV29-1	TRBJ1-2	TRBD1	NA
TGCGCCAGCCGTGGGACAGCCCACTACGAGCAGTACTTC	CASRGTAHYEQYF	TRBV4-1	TRBJ2-7	TRBD1	NA
TGTGCCACCCGGGGGCCTTACGAGCAGTACTTC	CATRGPYEQYF	TRBV19	TRBJ2-7	NA	NA
TGTGCCAGCAGCACCCCCCCCACAGCTAACTATGGCTACACCTTC	CASSTPPTANYGYTF	TRBV7-9	TRBJ1-2	NA	NA
TGCGCCAGCAGCAAACTACAATCGAACACTGAAGCTTTCTTT	CASSKLQSNTEAFF	TRBV5-1	TRBJ1-1	NA	NA
TGCAGTGCTCCAAGAAAGTGGGGTACAGGGAGCTCTGGAAACACCATATATTTT	CSAPRKWGTGSSGNTIYF	TRBV20-1	TRBJ1-3	NA	NA
TGTGCCAGCAGTACCCCTTGGGACGAGCAGTACTTC	CASSTPWDEQYF	TRBV27	TRBJ2-7	NA	NA
TGTGCCAGCAGCTTTTCAGGGAATCCCACTGAAGCTTTCTTT	CASSFSGNPTEAFF	TRBV7-9	TRBJ1-1	NA	NA
TGTGCCTGGAACCCCAACTCCTACGAGCAGTACTTC	CAWNPNSYEQYF	TRBV30	TRBJ2-7	NA	NA
TGTGCCAGCAGTCCGGGCAGGATAGGCGAGCAGTACTTC	CASSPGRIGEQYF	TRBV2	TRBJ2-7	NA	NA
TGTGCCAGCAGTTTAGCAGAGAACTATGGCTACACCTTC	CASSLAENYGYTF	TRBV12-3/TRBV12-4	TRBJ1-2	NA	NA
TGTGCCTGCGCTAGGGATCCCAACGAGCAGTACTTC	CACARDPNEQYF	TRBV2	TRBJ2-7	NA	NA
TGCGCCAGCAGCCTACAGGTTGTCAGCCAGCCCCAGCATTTT	CASSLQVVSQPQHF	TRBV5-1	TRBJ1-5	NA	NA
TGTGCCAGCAGCCAGGGGAACTCGGTAGAGACCCAGTACTTC	CASSQGNSVETQYF	TRBV9	TRBJ2-5	NA	NA
TGTGCCACCAGTGCCAACGGGGCCTACAATGAGCAGTTCTTC	CATSANGAYNEQFF	TRBV24-1	TRBJ2-1	NA	NA
TGTGCCAGCAGCGTTACAGGGCTGAACACTGAAGCTTTCTTT	CASSVTGLNTEAFF	TRBV2	TRBJ1-1	NA	NA
TGTGCCTGGAGTACTGACTGGGGGGGACAATATACGCAGTATTTT	CAWSTDWGGQYTQYF	TRBV30	TRBJ2-3	NA	NA
TGTGCCAGCAGCCCAGTGGGGGGGCTAGCAGAGACCCAGTACTTC	CASSPVGGLAETQYF	TRBV7-9	TRBJ2-5	NA	NA
TGTGCCAGCAGCCAAGCCAGTGGAGCCGCTAACTATGGCTACACCTTC	CASSQASGAANYGYTF	TRBV14	TRBJ1-2	NA	NA
TGTGCCAGCAGCTTTGGACAGTCGAATGGCTACACCTTC	CASSFGQSNGYTF	TRBV7-2	TRBJ1-2	NA	NA
TGCAGTGCTAGTTGGGGGACCTATGGCTACACCTTC	CSASWGTYGYTF	TRBV20-1	TRBJ1-2	NA	once
TGTGCCAGCAGCTTAGCGAGGCAGGCCGGGGAGCTGTTTTTT	CASSLARQAGELFF	TRBV7-2	TRBJ2-2	NA	NA
TGTGCCAGCAGCTTACGACAGGCCCGGGTCACTGAAGCTTTCTTT	CASSLRQARVTEAFF	TRBV7-2	TRBJ1-1	NA	NA
TGCGCCAGCAGCCAACTGCGCCTAACGGGTGAGCAGTTCTTC	CASSQLRLTGEQFF	TRBV4-1	TRBJ2-1	NA	NA
TGTGCCAGCAGCTCACAGGGGGAGACTGAAGCTTTCTTT	CASSSQGETEAFF	TRBV12-3/TRBV12-4	TRBJ1-1	TRBD1	NA